This TCR beta chain was recorded in a study of CD8+ T cells in alopecia areata. The CDR3 is 13 amino acids. CDR1 is SGHTS and CDR2 is YDEGEE in the germline V gene. The V gene lost 4 bases and the J gene lost 8 bases, with 10 bases spanning the gap. Extraction and reverse transcription of RNA yielded cDNA as the sequencing template. Generated by immunoSEQ multiplex PCR, the TCRdb table keeps only in-frame clones and is missing some. The sample consists of hundreds of thousands of clones, less than 80% of them appearing once. The receptor was isolated from a human donor with alopecia areata. Sequencing used CD4+ T cells sorted from blood, obtained at week 0. The chain links TRBV5-8 to TRBJ1-6; D is undetermined. Here the CDR3 DNA reads TGTGCCAGCAGCCAGGACGGTCATTCACCCCTCCACTTT. Residues: CASSQDGHSPLHF.